The T cell receptor (beta chain) under discussion was sequenced for a study of metastatic and nonmetastatic thyroid tumors. About the study: Malignant thyroid and benign thyroid patients provided blood and tumor or nodule tissue whose repertoires were compared.

Overall study findings and caveats: It was reported that TCR beta diversity was significantly higher in malignant thyroid tumors than benign nodules, in blood and tumor.

This clone turned up a few times. Its antigen is not known. Using MiXCR, TCRdb re-called clones from the PCR reads. The sample lists roughly 34,000 clones; about 15% were seen once. The CDR3 contains 17 residues. From germline, CDR1 is MNHEY and CDR2 SVGAGI. The V end was cut by 6 bases, the J end by 0 bases, with 15 bases between. Every patient underwent thyroid surgery untreated. The TCR sequence derives from a male donor with papillary thyroid cancer or a benign thyroid nodule (not recorded which). Some clones in this sample may be carry-over from other donors' samples. Sequenced sample: blood. The J gene is TRBJ2-6, the V gene TRBV6-5, with D possibly called TRBD1 or TRBD2 (5 bases each). The CDR3 spells CASRQRGATSGANVLTF. The CDR3 nucleotides read TGTGCCAGCAGGCAGAGAGGGGCTACCTCTGGGGCCAACGTCCTGACTTTC.